The 3 T cell receptor beta chains presented below share a single source sample, sequenced in a study of blood T cell repertoires in COVID-19. Only in-frame clones appear in the TCRdb table, and some are missing; sequencing was by immunoSEQ multiplex PCR. The sample yields some 300,000 clones, around 90% seen once. The specimen sequenced was peripheral blood. The receptors stem from a man between 65 and 80 years old with acute or convalescent COVID-19.

The count of this clone is one. This chain links TRBV25-1 with TRBJ1-5; D perhaps matches TRBD1 (6 bases). The V end lost 2 bases, the J end lost 5 bases, and 10 bases lay between the germline ends. The CDR3 covers 14 residues. Germline V gene data show CDR1 as MGHDK and CDR2 as SYGVNS. The CDR3 sequence is CASSETGFDQPQHF. The CDR3 nucleotides read TGTGCCAGCAGTGAAACAGGGTTCGATCAGCCCCAGCATTTT. The full variable domain, completed using reference TRBV25-1 and TRBJ1-5, is EADIYQTPRYLVIGTGKKITLECSQTMGHDKMYWYQQDPGMELHLIHYSYGVNSTEKGDLSSESTVSRIRTEHFPLTLESARPSHTSQYLCASSETGFDQPQHFGDGTRLSIL.

This chain connects TRBV10-3 to TRBJ2-2, with TRBD2 identical over 10 bases. Germline CDR1 and CDR2: ENHRY and SYGVKD. The junction had 1 base not matched to a gene; V was cut back by 0 bases and J by 6 bases. This CDR3 region has 15 residues. The CDR3 protein is CAISESAGGPGELFF. DNA for the CDR3: TGTGCCATCAGTGAGTCAGCGGGGGGGCCCGGGGAGCTGTTTTTT.

The chain recombines TRBV5-6 with TRBJ2-3; a possible D gene is TRBD1 (6 bases). Trimming pared 4 bases from V and 4 bases from J, leaving 16 bases between. The CDR3 runs to 15 residues. Germline loops: CDR1 SGHDT, CDR2 YYEEEE. In DNA form, the CDR3 reads TGTGCCAGCAGCCAAATAGCACAGGGATCAGATACGCAGTATTTT. Amino acids: CASSQIAQGSDTQYF. The full variable domain, in which reference TRBV5-6 and TRBJ2-3 provide the parts outside the CDR3, is DAGVTQSPTHLIKTRGQQVTLRCSPKSGHDTVSWYQQALGQGPQFIFQYYEEEERQRGNFPDRFSGHQFPNYSSELNVNALLLGDSALYLCASSQIAQGSDTQYFGPGTRLTVL.